This TCR beta chain was captured in a study of Ad26.COV2.S vaccination and SARS-CoV-2 variants. Study-wide background: Dosing was one shot or two shots 56 days apart.

With regard to this clone: The target antigen is unknown.

Findings and caveats of the study: Total T cell responses, in the TCR breadth and depth analyses, may have been underestimated. Vaccinees and placebo recipients showed similar non-spike TCR breadth.

Treatment denoted: roughly 18 received Ad26.COV2.S at low or high dose, single or two shots; several received placebo; per-sample allocation not given. Sampling was done on day 63 after the first vaccine or placebo injection. This vaccine is an Ad26 vector that expresses the Wuhan-strain SARS-CoV-2 spike. Measured with immunoSEQ multiplex PCR; TCRdb has only the in-frame clones, and not every one. The sample holds hundreds of thousands of clones; around 83% are singletons and the top ten take 3.3%. V lost 6 bases to trimming and J lost 0 bases, with 3 bases between them. This CDR3 is 13 amino acids long. Looked up from germline, CDR1 is MNHEY and CDR2 is SMNVEV (reference sequence).

The sample consisted of peripheral blood, taken in a trial of Ad26.COV2.S vaccine versus placebo. This TCR came from a person aged 18 to 65 who received the Ad26.COV2.S COVID-19 vaccine or a placebo. The chain is built from TRBV27 and TRBJ1-6, with D uncertain. CDR3 sequence (DNA): TGTGCCAGCAGCTACTCCTATAATTCACCCCTCCACTTT. It yields the protein CASSYSYNSPLHF.